These 26 T cell receptor beta chains originate from one sample sequenced in a study of T cells expressing NK-cell markers. TCRdb reprocessed the 5' RACE reads; each CDR3 protein has one entry and no DNA is given. The sample totals hundreds of thousands of distinct CDR3 sequences; its top ten clones hold around 3.3%. The sample consisted of blood T cells: a sorted CD56 or NKG2C T cell subset, CD4+ or CD8+ T cells, or bulk PBMC T cells (not recorded which). These TCRs come from a man aged 18 to 35 in good health.

This chain joins TRBV3-1 and TRBJ2-2; the TRBD2 assignment by TCRdb is unverifiable without DNA. The CDR3 covers 16 residues. Germline CDR1 and CDR2: LGHDT and YNNKEL (reference sequence). The CDR3 loop is CASSQGGLAIGGELFF. Looking up the rest from reference TRBV3-1 and TRBJ2-2 gives the full variable domain: DTAVSQTPKYLVTQMGNDKSIKCEQNLGHDTMYWYKQDSKKFLKIMFSYNNKELIINETVPNRFSPKSPDKAHLNLHINSLELGDSAVYFCASSQGGLAIGGELFFGEGSRLTVL.

CDR3 protein: CASSPGTRGISRKLFF. The V call is TRBV9, the J call TRBJ1-4; TCRdb's assignment of TRBD1 cannot be checked, as there is no DNA. Germline V gene sequence: CDR1 SGDLS, CDR2 YYNGEE. This CDR3 has 16 amino acids.

CDR3 region: CASSDLTRVSSYNEQFF. The V gene is TRBV6-2 or TRBV6-3, the J gene TRBJ2-1; the D call of TRBD2 rests on TCRdb alone, since no DNA is present to check it. CDR1 MNHEY and CDR2 SVGEGT come from the germline V gene. The CDR3 runs to 17 residues.

The chain employs TRBV5-1 and TRBJ1-4; the D gene TCRdb calls, TRBD1, cannot be checked with no DNA. From germline, CDR1 is SGHRS and CDR2 YFSETQ. This CDR3 region has 15 residues. CDR3 sequence reads: CASSAQGVRGEKLFF.

The J gene is TRBJ2-5, the V gene TRBV5-1; TCRdb selects TRBD1, and the lack of DNA leaves this call unchecked. Germline V gene data show CDR1 as SGHRS and CDR2 as YFSETQ. This CDR3 has 16 amino acids. The CDR3 is CASSRAPGTAGETQYF. The entire variable domain, with the rest obtained from reference TRBV5-1 and TRBJ2-5, is as follows: KAGVTQTPRYLIKTRGQQVTLSCSPISGHRSVSWYQQTPGQGLQFLFEYFSETQRNKGNFPGRFSGRQFSNSRSEMNVSTLELGDSALYLCASSRAPGTAGETQYFGPGTRLLVL.

This sequence joins TRBV4-2 and TRBJ2-7; TCRdb proposes TRBD2, but this gene call is untestable without DNA. The CDR3 sequence is 17 residues long. Germline V gene data show CDR1 as LGHNA and CDR2 as YNFKEQ. The CDR3 loop reads CASSQYGLRLAEYEQYF.

This chain joins TRBV6-5 and TRBJ1-1; no DNA is available, so the TRBD1 call from TCRdb remains unchecked. Per the germline V gene, CDR1 is MNHEY and CDR2 is SVGAGI. The CDR3 spans 14 residues. The chain's CDR3 is CASSYSFGGYEAFF.

CDR3 region: CSVMVRQDYEQYF. The rearrangement links TRBV20-1 to TRBJ2-7; without DNA, the TCRdb call of TRBD1 cannot be checked. Germline V gene lookup returns CDR1 DFQATT and CDR2 SNEGSKA (reference sequence). The CDR3 totals 13 residues.

The chain couples TRBV5-1 to TRBJ2-5; the TRBD1 assignment by TCRdb is unverifiable without DNA. This CDR3 has 15 amino acids. Germline V lookup: CDR1 SGHRS, CDR2 YFSETQ. The CDR3 sequence: CASSLAGEGAKTQYF.

The chain joins TRBV11-2 to TRBJ2-4; TCRdb's D gene call, TRBD1, goes unchecked for lack of DNA. Germline-derived CDR1 and CDR2 are SGHAT and FQNNGV. The CDR3 has 14 amino acids. The CDR3 loop is CASSTRDRENIQYF.

This sequence joins TRBV28 and TRBJ2-1. This CDR3 region has 12 residues. CDR1 is MDHEN, CDR2 SYDVKM, per germline. The CDR3 protein is CASNVLSNEQFF.

The V gene is TRBV5-5, the J gene TRBJ2-4; lacking DNA, the TRBD1 call made by TCRdb goes unchecked. CDR1 is SGHKS and CDR2 is YYEKEE in the germline V gene (reference sequence). The CDR3 sequence is 13 residues long. The CDR3 here is CASSIPGRTIQYF.

The CDR3 is CASSFEAYTDTQYF. The genes are TRBV12-3 or TRBV12-4 and TRBJ2-3. The CDR3 spans 14 residues.

J is TRBJ2-1 and V is TRBV7-9; TCRdb's D call of TRBD2 is untestable without DNA. Germline CDR1 and CDR2: SEHNR and FQNEAQ (reference sequence). The CDR3 loop spans 14 amino acids. The CDR3 reads CASKETSGNNEQFF.

V usage is TRBV6-1 and J usage is TRBJ1-1; TCRdb returns TRBD1, unconfirmable since there is no DNA. Germline V gene lookup returns CDR1 MNHNS and CDR2 SASEGT. The CDR3 is 15 amino acids. CDR3 residues: CASSDTGQMNTEAFF.

The rearrangement links TRBV6-2 or TRBV6-3 to TRBJ2-1; the D call from TCRdb, TRBD2, cannot be confirmed without DNA. Germline assignment: CDR1 MNHEY and CDR2 SVGEGT. CDR3 length equals 15 residues. The chain's CDR3 is CASSYSTLTSGEQFF.

The chain joins TRBV20-1 to TRBJ2-1; TCRdb picks TRBD2, but there is no DNA to check that call. CDR3 length: 13 residues. The germline V gene has CDR1 DFQATT and CDR2 SNEGSKA (reference sequence). The CDR3 spells CSATWDFHNEQFF.

The chain couples TRBV7-8 to TRBJ2-3; TCRdb lists TRBD1, though no DNA is available to test this call. The CDR3 contains 16 residues. Germline CDR1 is SGHVS and CDR2 is FQNEAQ. CDR3 loop: CASSLEGQRGTDTQYF.

The CDR3 sequence: CASSQSWTGLDQPQHF. The chain carries TRBV4-2 and TRBJ1-5; TCRdb outputs TRBD1, but without DNA this stays unchecked. The CDR3 is 16 amino acids. The germline CDR1 and CDR2 sequences are LGHNA and YNFKEQ.

V and J are TRBV12-3 or TRBV12-4 and TRBJ2-5. The CDR3 loop spans 13 amino acids. The CDR3 sequence is CASSSPLEETQYF.

The chain combines TRBV4-3 with TRBJ2-3; TCRdb calls TRBD1, which cannot be checked without DNA. The CDR3 is made up of 15 amino acids. The germline gives CDR1 LGHNA, CDR2 YSLEER. This CDR3 reads CASSPGGESTDTQYF.

This chain links TRBV5-1 with TRBJ1-1; the TRBD1 assignment by TCRdb is unverifiable without DNA. The germline gives CDR1 SGHRS, CDR2 YFSETQ. The CDR3 totals 15 residues. CDR3 protein: CASSPTRQMNTEAFF.

V and J are TRBV24-1 and TRBJ2-2; TCRdb gives TRBD1 as the D gene, but with no DNA this cannot be confirmed. The CDR3 spans 17 residues. Germline V gene data show CDR1 as KGHDR and CDR2 as SFDVKD. The chain's CDR3 is CATSDYGGTGNTGELFF.

J is TRBJ2-1 and V is TRBV7-8; the D gene TCRdb calls, TRBD2, cannot be checked with no DNA. Per germline, CDR1 SGHVS and CDR2 FQNEAQ. The CDR3 extends over 14 amino acids. CDR3 amino acids: CASSFGLADNEQFF.

The rearrangement links TRBV12-3 or TRBV12-4 to TRBJ2-1; as DNA is missing, the TRBD2 call by TCRdb cannot be tested. CDR3 size: 15 residues. The CDR3: CASSLQRAAYNEQFF.

The V gene is TRBV7-9, the J gene TRBJ2-6. The CDR3 has 15 residues. In germline, CDR1 is SEHNR, CDR2 FQNEAQ (reference sequence). This CDR3 reads CASSPPVSGANVLTF.